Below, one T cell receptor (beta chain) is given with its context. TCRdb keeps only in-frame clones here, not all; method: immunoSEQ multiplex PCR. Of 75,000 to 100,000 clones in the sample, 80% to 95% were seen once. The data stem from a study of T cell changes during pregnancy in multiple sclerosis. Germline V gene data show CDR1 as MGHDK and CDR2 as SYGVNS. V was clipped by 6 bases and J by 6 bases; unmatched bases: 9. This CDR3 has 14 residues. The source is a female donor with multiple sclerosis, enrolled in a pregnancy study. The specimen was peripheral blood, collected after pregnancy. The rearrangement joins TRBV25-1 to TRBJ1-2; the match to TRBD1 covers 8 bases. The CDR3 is CASRLAGGVDGYTF. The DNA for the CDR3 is TGTGCCAGCAGGTTGGCAGGGGGCGTAGATGGCTACACCTTC.